What follows is one TCR beta chain and its context. The PCR employed 60 Vbeta primers together with 13 Jbeta primers. TCRdb's table, derived via immunoSEQ multiplex PCR, lists solely in-frame clones and lacks some. Its table lists under 90,000 clones. The data derive from a study of cytomegalovirus exposure and HLA in healthy donors. Germline V gives CDR1 SGHRS, CDR2 YFSETQ. The V end was cut by 1 base, the J end by 3 bases, with 14 bases between. This CDR3 is 15 amino acids long. Material: PBMCs. The clonotype was recovered from a middle-aged man in good health and CMV-seropositive. The chain uses TRBV5-1 and TRBJ2-7, with TRBD2 as a possible D gene (5 bases). DNA of the CDR3: TGCGCCAGCAGCTTGAAACTAGAGTTGGGCTACGAGCAGTACTTC. Its translation is CASSLKLELGYEQYF.